This T cell receptor beta chain was captured by sequencing in a study of monozygotic twins with inflammatory bowel disease. Overall study results and limits: Other individuals had fewer clonotypes in common with IBD patients than with healthy twins, especially with disease activity. On the inverse Simpson index, IBD patients scored lower for TCRbeta diversity than healthy co-twins. Heterogeneous immunosuppressive treatment regimens may have introduced variability into patient repertoires.

A note on this clonotype: Antigen specificity is unknown.

This CDR3 region has 14 residues. Germline-derived CDR1 and CDR2 are LGHDT and YNNKEL (reference sequence). TCRdb reworked the 5' RACE reads into one entry per CDR3 protein, no DNA. In total, the table holds approximately 390,000 distinct CDR3 sequences. Donors each contributed one blood sample measuring about 2.5 ml. This clonotype originated in a human donor with ulcerative colitis or Crohn's disease, or a healthy co-twin of an affected twin (not recorded which). The sample taken for sequencing was blood. V usage is TRBV3-1 and J usage is TRBJ1-3. The CDR3 loop reads CASSHRGSGNTIYF.